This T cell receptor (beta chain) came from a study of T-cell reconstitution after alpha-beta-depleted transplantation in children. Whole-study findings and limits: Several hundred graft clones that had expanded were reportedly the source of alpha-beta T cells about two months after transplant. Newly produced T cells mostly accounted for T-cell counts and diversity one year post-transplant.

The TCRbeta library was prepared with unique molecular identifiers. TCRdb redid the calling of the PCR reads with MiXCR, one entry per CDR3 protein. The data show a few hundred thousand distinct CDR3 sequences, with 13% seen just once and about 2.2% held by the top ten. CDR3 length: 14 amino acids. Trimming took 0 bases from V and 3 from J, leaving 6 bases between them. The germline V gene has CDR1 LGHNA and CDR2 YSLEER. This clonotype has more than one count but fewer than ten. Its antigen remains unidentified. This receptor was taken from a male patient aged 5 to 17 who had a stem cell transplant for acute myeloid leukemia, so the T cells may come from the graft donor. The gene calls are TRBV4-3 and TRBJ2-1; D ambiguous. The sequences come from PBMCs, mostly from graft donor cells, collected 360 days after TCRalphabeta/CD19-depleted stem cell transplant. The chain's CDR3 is CASSQDEIYNEQFF. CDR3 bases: TGCGCCAGCAGCCAAGATGAGATCTACAATGAGCAGTTCTTC.